The 24 T cell receptor beta chains below come from one sample, sequenced in a study of long-term antiretroviral therapy in people with HIV. Survey level was the resolution at which the v3.0 immunoSEQ assay ran. The repertoire was sequenced with immunoSEQ multiplex PCR; TCRdb's copy has only in-frame clones and lacks some. The sample lists roughly 16,000 clones; about 90% were seen once. The sample here was unsorted PBMCs, taken around 2.3 years before starting antiretroviral therapy. All receptors come from a woman in her twenties or thirties with HIV.

V is TRBV2 and J is TRBJ2-7; D is perhaps TRBD1 (5 bases). V was pared by 4 bases and J by 5 bases, with 15 bases between. CDR3 length: 14 amino acids. CDR1 and CDR2 from the germline V gene are SNHLY and FYNNEI. The chain's CDR3 is CASSGQGLHHEQYF. In nucleotides, the CDR3 is TGTGCCAGCAGTGGGCAGGGCCTTCATCACGAGCAGTACTTC.

V gene TRBV5-1 combines with J gene TRBJ1-1, with D possibly being TRBD1 (5 bases). The CDR3 covers 13 residues. Germline CDR1 reads SGHRS; CDR2 reads YFSETQ. The V end was cut by 4 bases, the J end by 6 bases, with 13 bases between. The CDR3 reads CASSPLGVAEAFF. The CDR3 DNA is TGCGCCAGCAGCCCCTTAGGGGTTGCTGAAGCTTTCTTT.

V is TRBV9 and J is TRBJ1-2; 9 bases are a match to TRBD1. With 0 bases clipped from V and 4 bases from J, the junction kept 19 bases outside the gene matches. Germline V CDR1 and CDR2: SGDLS, YYNGEE. CDR3 length equals 20 residues. CDR3 DNA sequence: TGTGCCAGCAGCGTAGCCGGCAACCGGGACAGGGATGATTATGGCTATGGCTACACCTTC. It is translated as CASSVAGNRDRDDYGYGYTF.

The chain couples TRBV2 to TRBJ1-1; D may be TRBD1 (6 bases). Germline-derived CDR1 and CDR2 are SNHLY and FYNNEI. This CDR3 is built from 14 residues. The V gene lost 6 bases and the J gene lost 4 bases, with 15 bases spanning the gap. The CDR3 coding sequence is TGTGCCAGCAGAGTACAGGGTTGGAGCACTGAAGCTTTCTTT. It codes for CASRVQGWSTEAFF.

V is TRBV9 and J is TRBJ2-1; 7 bases are a match to TRBD1. Germline V gives CDR1 SGDLS, CDR2 YYNGEE. The CDR3 is made up of 16 amino acids. Germline trimming cut 3 bases from V and 4 bases from J; bases unmatched to any gene: 10. CDR3 DNA sequence: TGTGCCAGCAGCGCCGGAACAGGGGATGGGTACAATGAGCAGTTCTTC. It yields the protein CASSAGTGDGYNEQFF.

The chain couples TRBV2 to TRBJ1-1; D gene unclear. V was trimmed by 8 bases and J by 1 base, leaving 35 bases between them. CDR1 and CDR2 (germline): SNHLY, FYNNEI. This CDR3 has 21 amino acids. The CDR3 DNA reads as TGTGCCAGCTGTATACCGAAGGTAAACCGGGTAGAAATACAGCGGAACACTGAAGCTTTCTTT. It codes for CASCIPKVNRVEIQRNTEAFF.

This chain connects TRBV2 to TRBJ1-1; tentative D call: TRBD1 (5 bases). CDR3 length: 13 amino acids. V gave up 3 bases and J gave up 1 base, with 6 bases separating them. Germline lookup yields CDR1 SNHLY and CDR2 FYNNEI. CDR3 DNA sequence: TGTGCCAGCAGTGATCAGGGGAACACTGAAGCTTTCTTT. This encodes CASSDQGNTEAFF.

This clone appeared once. V usage is TRBV6-6 and J usage is TRBJ1-5, with D possibly matching TRBD1 (5 bases). This CDR3 region has 16 residues. From germline, CDR1 is MNHNY and CDR2 SVGAGI (reference sequence). The V end lost 4 bases, the J end lost 3 bases, and 16 bases lay between the germline ends. The CDR3 DNA reads TGTGCCAGCAGTTCCCCAGGGAATCTTATCAATCAGCCCCAGCATTTT. Residues: CASSSPGNLINQPQHF.

This sequence joins TRBV2 and TRBJ2-7, with 12 bases identical to TRBD1. The CDR3 length is 13 residues. CDR1 SNHLY and CDR2 FYNNEI come from the germline V gene. The trim removed 8 bases at V and 2 bases at J, leaving 1 base unmatched. In DNA, the CDR3 is TGTGCCAGCGGGGACAGGGGGCCCTACGAGCAGTACTTC. This codes for CASGDRGPYEQYF.

This clone occurred a few times. The V call is TRBV7-9, the J call TRBJ1-2, with D possibly matching TRBD1 (5 bases). This CDR3 is built from 16 residues. The germline V gene encodes CDR1 SEHNR and CDR2 FQNEAQ (reference sequence). The germline V and J ends were trimmed by 1 base and 3 bases, with 15 bases remaining between them. The CDR3 protein is CASSLGEGGQDYGYTF. DNA for the CDR3: TGTGCCAGCAGCTTAGGAGAGGGAGGACAAGACTATGGCTACACCTTC.

A note on this clone: One end of the junction varies from germline; a read error may be responsible. The chain combines TRBV6-6 with TRBJ2-7; perhaps TRBD1 as D (6 bases). The V gene's germline CDR1 is MNHNY and CDR2 SVGAGI (reference sequence). This CDR3 region has 11 residues. The DNA for the CDR3 is TGTGCCAGCAGTTACGGGACATTCACGGACTTC. It translates to CASSYGTFTDF.

The rearrangement joins TRBV27 to TRBJ1-1; D is uncertain. V lost 3 bases to trimming and J lost 0 bases, with 8 bases between them. The length of the CDR3 is 14 residues. CDR1 and CDR2 from the germline V gene are MNHEY and SMNVEV (reference sequence). The DNA of the CDR3 is TGTGCCAGCAGTTTGGGCGGGCTGAACACTGAAGCTTTCTTT. Protein: CASSLGGLNTEAFF.

V usage is TRBV10-3 and J usage is TRBJ1-4, with a weak D call TRBD1 (5 bases). CDR1 is ENHRY and CDR2 is SYGVKD in the germline V gene. The CDR3 runs 16 residues. Trimming stripped 2 bases from V and 4 bases from J, with 14 bases between. The CDR3 sequence is CAISEVLGQDNEKLFF. CDR3 nucleotide sequence: TGTGCCATCAGTGAGGTATTGGGGCAGGATAATGAAAAACTGTTTTTT.

The V gene is TRBV7-9, the J gene TRBJ1-4; D remains unclear. The CDR3 has 13 amino acids. V was pared by 4 bases and J by 2 bases, with 5 bases between. CDR1 and CDR2 (germline): SEHNR, FQNEAQ (reference sequence). For the CDR3, the DNA is TGTGCCAGCAGCTCGGACACTAATGAAAAACTGTTTTTT. Its protein is CASSSDTNEKLFF. The full variable domain, completed using reference TRBV7-9 and TRBJ1-4, is DTGVSQNPRHKITKRGQNVTFRCDPISEHNRLYWYRQTLGQGPEFLTYFQNEAQLEKSRLLSDRFSAERPKGSFSTLEIQRTEQGDSAMYLCASSSDTNEKLFFGSGTQLSVL.

This chain links TRBV4-1 with TRBJ2-5; maybe TRBD2 (5 bases). The end of the DNA is better explained by TRBJ2-7, so the J call may be wrong. Germline assignment: CDR1 MGHRA and CDR2 YSYEKL. CDR3 length equals 15 residues. In DNA, the CDR3 is TGCGCCAGCAGCCCACGACGGGGTAGCTCCTACGAGCAGTACTTC. Its translation is CASSPRRGSSYEQYF.

The chain joins TRBV29-1 to TRBJ2-3, with D unresolved. Trimming cost V 3 bases and J 2 bases, with 9 bases left between them. The V gene's germline CDR1 is SQVTM and CDR2 ANQGSEA. This CDR3 has 13 residues. This CDR3 reads CSVDATYTDTQYF. The CDR3 DNA follows: TGCAGCGTTGACGCGACCTACACAGATACGCAGTATTTT.

The chain is built from TRBV5-1 and TRBJ2-6, with D possibly called TRBD1 or TRBD2 (5 bases each). The CDR3 loop spans 17 amino acids. V lost 3 bases and J lost 0, with 13 bases in between. From germline, CDR1 is SGHRS and CDR2 YFSETQ. The CDR3 sequence is CASSSGTPSSGANVLTF. The CDR3 nucleotides are TGCGCCAGCAGCTCGGGGACGCCGAGCTCTGGGGCCAACGTCCTGACTTTC.

The chain has TRBV6-5 and TRBJ1-3; no definite D call. Germline values: CDR1 MNHEY, CDR2 SVGAGI. V lost 4 bases to trimming and J lost 0 bases, with 7 bases between them. The CDR3 is made up of 14 amino acids. CDR3 loop: CASSFRGSGNTIYF. CDR3 coding DNA: TGTGCCAGCAGTTTCCGAGGCTCTGGAAACACCATATATTTT.

The chain employs TRBV29-1 and TRBJ2-2, with no clear D. The CDR3 consists of 15 residues. The germline V gene encodes CDR1 SQVTM and CDR2 ANQGSEA. Trimming removed 0 bases from V and 2 bases from J, with 10 bases in between. CDR3 protein: CSVEDPRINTGELFF. The CDR3 region has the DNA TGCAGCGTTGAAGATCCTCGGATTAACACCGGGGAGCTGTTTTTT.

This clone was detected only a few times. The J gene is TRBJ2-3, the V gene TRBV7-2; tentative D call: TRBD2 (5 bases). Germline values: CDR1 SGHTA, CDR2 FQGNSA. The V and J ends lost 1 base and 5 bases respectively, with 16 bases between them. The CDR3 is 16 residues long. The CDR3 region is CASSLGTYSAGDTQYF. The CDR3 nucleotides are TGTGCCAGCAGCTTAGGGACGTACTCCGCGGGAGATACGCAGTATTTT.

This chain joins TRBV14 and TRBJ2-5; 14 bases map to TRBD2. The CDR3 is made up of 16 amino acids. Germline trimming cut 1 base from V and 2 bases from J; bases unmatched to any gene: 0. Germline V gives CDR1 SGHDN, CDR2 FVKESK. CDR3 protein: CASSQGTSGGQETQYF. The CDR3, as DNA: TGTGCCAGCAGCCAAGGGACTAGCGGGGGGCAAGAGACCCAGTACTTC.

CDR3 DNA: TGTGCCTGGAGTGAGGGGGGGTCGGAGACCCAGTACTTC. Translating it yields CAWSEGGSETQYF. The rearrangement uses TRBV30 and TRBJ2-5; D may be TRBD2 (7 bases). The CDR3 consists of 13 residues. CDR1 is GTSNPN and CDR2 is SVGIG in the germline V gene (reference sequence). Trimming left V 1 base short and J 5 bases short, with 11 bases between.

The gene calls are TRBV29-1 and TRBJ2-7; D gene uncertain. CDR1 SQVTM and CDR2 ANQGSEA come from the germline V gene. Trimming removed 4 bases from V and 2 bases from J, with 9 bases in between. The CDR3 is made up of 12 amino acids. CDR3 bases: TGCAGCGTTGGCGACGGAACCTACGAGCAGTACTTC. Translation: CSVGDGTYEQYF.

Only one count was recorded for this clone. The chain's CDR3 is CASSLDYRESSGNTIYF. The CDR3 nucleotides are TGTGCCAGCAGCTTAGACTACAGGGAGTCCTCTGGAAACACCATATATTTT. This rearrangement joins TRBV11-2 to TRBJ1-3, with D possibly matching TRBD1 (6 bases). The CDR3 contains 17 residues. V lost 0 bases, J lost 0 bases, and 12 bases lay in between. CDR1 SGHAT and CDR2 FQNNGV come from the germline V gene. Drawing the rest from reference TRBV11-2 and TRBJ1-3, the complete variable domain is EAGVAQSPRYKIIEKRQSVAFWCNPISGHATLYWYQQILGQGPKLLIQFQNNGVVDDSQLPKDRFSAERLKGVDSTLKIQPAKLEDSAVYLCASSLDYRESSGNTIYFGEGSWLTVV.